This T cell receptor beta chain was observed in a study of beta chain features in type 1 diabetes. This clone was counted between two and nine times. As every portion of the isolated RNA was reverse transcribed, the sequencing read expressed TCRB transcripts. Clones were read by immunoSEQ multiplex PCR, and TCRdb kept only the in-frame ones, dropping some. Seen here are over 300,000 clones, 6.5% to 10% observed once, and the top ten hold around 0.44%. The CDR3 spans 13 residues. Trimming pared 4 bases from V and 5 bases from J, leaving 11 bases between. Germline CDR1 and CDR2: LGHNA and YSLEER. Specimen: central memory CD4+ T cells from blood. This TCR was recovered from a woman aged 18-35 years in good health. This chain connects TRBV4-3 to TRBJ2-5; D gene uncertain. CDR3 region: CASSLRASETQYF. CDR3 nucleotide sequence: TGCGCCAGCAGCCTAAGGGCCTCGGAGACCCAGTACTTC.